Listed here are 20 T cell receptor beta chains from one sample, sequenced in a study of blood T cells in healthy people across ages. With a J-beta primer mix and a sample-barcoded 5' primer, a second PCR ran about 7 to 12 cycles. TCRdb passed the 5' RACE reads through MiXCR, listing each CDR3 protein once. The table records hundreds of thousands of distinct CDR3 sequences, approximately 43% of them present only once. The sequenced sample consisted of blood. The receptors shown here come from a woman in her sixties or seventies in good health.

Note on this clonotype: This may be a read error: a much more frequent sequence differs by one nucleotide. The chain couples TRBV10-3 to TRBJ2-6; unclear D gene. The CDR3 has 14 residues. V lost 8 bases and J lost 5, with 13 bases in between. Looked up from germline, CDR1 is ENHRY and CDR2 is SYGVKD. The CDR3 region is CAIGGQARANVLTF. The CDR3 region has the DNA TGTGCCATCGGTGGTCAAGCCCGGGCCAACGTCCTGACTTTC.

CDR3 nucleotides: TGTGCCATCTCGGCGGAGGATCCCAGCTCCTACGAGCAGTACTTC. Translating it yields CAISAEDPSSYEQYF. J is TRBJ2-7 and V is TRBV10-3, with a tentative D call TRBD2 (5 bases). CDR3 length equals 15 residues. Germline CDR1 and CDR2: ENHRY and SYGVKD. V lost 8 bases and J 0 bases, leaving 17 bases between the germline ends.

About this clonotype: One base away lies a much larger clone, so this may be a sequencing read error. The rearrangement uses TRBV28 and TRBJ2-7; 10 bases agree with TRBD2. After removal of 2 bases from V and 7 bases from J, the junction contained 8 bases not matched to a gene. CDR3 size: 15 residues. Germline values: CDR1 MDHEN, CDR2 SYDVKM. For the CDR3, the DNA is TGTGCCAGCAGTTTACGACTAGCGGGTTACAATGAGCAGTACTTC. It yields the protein CASSLRLAGYNEQYF.

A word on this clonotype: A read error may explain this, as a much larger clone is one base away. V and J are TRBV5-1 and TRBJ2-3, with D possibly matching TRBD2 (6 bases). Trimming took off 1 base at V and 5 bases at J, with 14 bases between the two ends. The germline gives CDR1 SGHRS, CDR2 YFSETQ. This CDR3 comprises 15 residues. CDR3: CASSLTTGEVDTQYF. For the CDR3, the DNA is TGCGCCAGCAGCTTGACCACGGGAGAGGTAGATACGCAGTATTTT.

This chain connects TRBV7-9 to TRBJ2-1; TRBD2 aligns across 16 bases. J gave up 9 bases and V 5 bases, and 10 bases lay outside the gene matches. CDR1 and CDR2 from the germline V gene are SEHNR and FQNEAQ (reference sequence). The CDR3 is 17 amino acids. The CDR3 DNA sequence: TGTGCCAGCAGCCATCACGGGACTAGCGGGAGGGGATGTGAGCAGTTCTTC. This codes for CASSHHGTSGRGCEQFF.

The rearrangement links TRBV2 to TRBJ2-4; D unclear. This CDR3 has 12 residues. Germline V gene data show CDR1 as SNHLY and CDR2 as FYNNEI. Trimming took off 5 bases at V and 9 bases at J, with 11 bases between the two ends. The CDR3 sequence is CASSLDMIIQYF. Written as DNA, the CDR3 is TGTGCCAGCAGTCTAGACATGATCATTCAGTACTTC. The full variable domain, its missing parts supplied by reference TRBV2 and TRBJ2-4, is EPEVTQTPSHQVTQMGQEVILRCVPISNHLYFYWYRQILGQKVEFLVSFYNNEISEKSEIFDDQFSVERPDGSNFTLKIRSTKLEDSAMYFCASSLDMIIQYFGAGTRLSVL.

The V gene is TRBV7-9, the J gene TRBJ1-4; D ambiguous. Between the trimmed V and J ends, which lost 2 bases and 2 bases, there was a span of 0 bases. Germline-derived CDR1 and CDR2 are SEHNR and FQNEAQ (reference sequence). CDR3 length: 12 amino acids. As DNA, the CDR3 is TGTGCCAGCAGCTTAACTAATGAAAAACTGTTTTTT. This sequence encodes CASSLTNEKLFF. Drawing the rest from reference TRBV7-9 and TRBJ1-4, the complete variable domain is DTGVSQNPRHKITKRGQNVTFRCDPISEHNRLYWYRQTLGQGPEFLTYFQNEAQLEKSRLLSDRFSAERPKGSFSTLEIQRTEQGDSAMYLCASSLTNEKLFFGSGTQLSVL.

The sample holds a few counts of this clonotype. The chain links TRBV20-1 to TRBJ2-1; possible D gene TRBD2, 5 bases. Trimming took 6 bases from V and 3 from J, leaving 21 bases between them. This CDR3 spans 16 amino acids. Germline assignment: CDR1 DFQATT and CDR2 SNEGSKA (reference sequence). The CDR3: CSAPRSAGRSYNEQFF. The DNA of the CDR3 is TGCAGTGCCCCCCGGTCCGCGGGCAGGAGCTACAATGAGCAGTTCTTC.

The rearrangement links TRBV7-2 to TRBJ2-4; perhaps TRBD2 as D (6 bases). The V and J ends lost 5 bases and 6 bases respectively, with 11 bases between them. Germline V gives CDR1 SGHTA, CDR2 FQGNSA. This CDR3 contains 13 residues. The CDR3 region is CASSVVGGNIQYF. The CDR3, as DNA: TGTGCCAGCAGCGTAGTGGGGGGAAACATTCAGTACTTC.

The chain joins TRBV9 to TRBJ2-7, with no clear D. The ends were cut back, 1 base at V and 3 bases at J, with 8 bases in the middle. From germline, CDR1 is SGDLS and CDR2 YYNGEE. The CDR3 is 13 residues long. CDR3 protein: CASSVSPDYEQYF. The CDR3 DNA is TGTGCCAGCAGCGTATCACCTGACTACGAGCAGTACTTC.

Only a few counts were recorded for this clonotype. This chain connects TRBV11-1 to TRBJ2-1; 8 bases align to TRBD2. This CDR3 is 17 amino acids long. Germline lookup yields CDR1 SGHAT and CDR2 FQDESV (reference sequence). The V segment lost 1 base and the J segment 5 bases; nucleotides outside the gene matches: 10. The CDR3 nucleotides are TGTGCCAGCAGCTTAGTTTGGGGGCGGGGGGCCGACAATGAGCAGTTCTTC. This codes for CASSLVWGRGADNEQFF.

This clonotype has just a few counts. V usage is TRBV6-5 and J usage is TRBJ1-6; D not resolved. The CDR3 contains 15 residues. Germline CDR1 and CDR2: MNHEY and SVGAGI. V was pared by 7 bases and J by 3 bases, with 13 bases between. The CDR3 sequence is CASIPWAVYNSPLHF. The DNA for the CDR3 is TGTGCCAGCATCCCATGGGCCGTCTATAATTCACCCCTCCACTTT.

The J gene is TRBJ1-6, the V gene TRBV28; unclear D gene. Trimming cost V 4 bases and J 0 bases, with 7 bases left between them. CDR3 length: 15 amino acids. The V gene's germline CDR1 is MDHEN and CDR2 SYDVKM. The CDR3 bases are TGTGCCAGCAGTTCGCCTAGCTCCTATAATTCACCCCTCCACTTT. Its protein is CASSSPSSYNSPLHF.

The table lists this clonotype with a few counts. The CDR3 region is CASSPDRLNEKLFF. The CDR3, as DNA: TGTGCCAGCAGCCCCGACAGACTTAATGAAAAACTGTTTTTT. The V gene is TRBV7-2, the J gene TRBJ1-4, with TRBD1 as a possible D gene (5 bases). Germline assignment: CDR1 SGHTA and CDR2 FQGNSA. The CDR3 length is 14 residues. V was clipped by 5 bases and J by 4 bases, with 11 bases between them.

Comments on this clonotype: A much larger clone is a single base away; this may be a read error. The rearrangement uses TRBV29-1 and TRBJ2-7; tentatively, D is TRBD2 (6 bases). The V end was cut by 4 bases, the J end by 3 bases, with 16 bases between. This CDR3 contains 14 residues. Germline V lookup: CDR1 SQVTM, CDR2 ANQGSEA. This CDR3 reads CSVAVLAGVYEQYF. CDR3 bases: TGCAGCGTTGCTGTACTAGCCGGGGTCTACGAGCAGTACTTC.

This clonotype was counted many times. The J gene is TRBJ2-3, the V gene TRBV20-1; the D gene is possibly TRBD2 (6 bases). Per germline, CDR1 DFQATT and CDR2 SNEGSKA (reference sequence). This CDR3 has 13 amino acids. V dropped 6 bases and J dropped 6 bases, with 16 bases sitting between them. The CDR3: CSARLVLGDTQYF. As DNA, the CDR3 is TGCAGTGCCAGACTAGTTTTAGGGGATACGCAGTATTTT.

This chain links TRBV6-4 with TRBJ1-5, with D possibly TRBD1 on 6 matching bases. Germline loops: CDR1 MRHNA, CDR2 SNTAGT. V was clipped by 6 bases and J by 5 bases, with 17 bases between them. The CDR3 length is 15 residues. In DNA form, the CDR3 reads TGTGCCAGCAGGCCGCCCAGGGGATTGCATCAGCCCCAGCATTTT. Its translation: CASRPPRGLHQPQHF.

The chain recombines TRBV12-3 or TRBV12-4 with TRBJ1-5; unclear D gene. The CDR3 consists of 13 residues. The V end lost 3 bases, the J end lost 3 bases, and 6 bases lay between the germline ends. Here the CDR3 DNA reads TGTGCCAGCAGTTTCGAGATCAATCAGCCCCAGCATTTT. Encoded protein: CASSFEINQPQHF.

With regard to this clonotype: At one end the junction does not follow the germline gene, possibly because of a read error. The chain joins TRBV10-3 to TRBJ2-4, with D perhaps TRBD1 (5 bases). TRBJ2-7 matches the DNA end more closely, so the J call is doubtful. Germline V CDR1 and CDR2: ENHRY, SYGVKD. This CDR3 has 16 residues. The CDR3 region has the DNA TGTCCCATCAGTGTCGAAGTTGGGCAGGGTTTTAACGAGCAGTACTTC. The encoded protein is CPISVEVGQGFNEQYF.

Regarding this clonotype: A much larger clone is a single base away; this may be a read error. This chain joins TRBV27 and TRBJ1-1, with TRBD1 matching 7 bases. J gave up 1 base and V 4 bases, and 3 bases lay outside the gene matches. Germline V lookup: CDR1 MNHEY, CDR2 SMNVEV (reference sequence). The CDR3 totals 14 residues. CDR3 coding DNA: TGTGCCAGCAGTTCGGGACAGTGGAACACTGAAGCTTTCTTT. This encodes CASSSGQWNTEAFF.